This T cell receptor (beta chain) derives from a study of T cell changes during pregnancy in multiple sclerosis. From germline, CDR1 is SEHNR and CDR2 FQNEAQ (reference sequence). V lost 5 bases, J lost 6 bases, and 5 bases stayed unmatched. The CDR3 is made up of 15 amino acids. Data came from immunoSEQ multiplex PCR; TCRdb stores just in-frame clones and leaves some out. Here the sample spans some 48,000 clones, about 95% being singletons. The input for sequencing was peripheral blood, taken in the second trimester of pregnancy. This chain connects TRBV7-9 to TRBJ2-1, with 12 nucleotides matching TRBD2. This clonotype was sampled from a female donor with multiple sclerosis, enrolled in a pregnancy study. For the CDR3, the DNA is TGTGCCAGCAGCCAACGGACTAGCGGGGCCAATGAGCAGTTCTTC. It yields the protein CASSQRTSGANEQFF.